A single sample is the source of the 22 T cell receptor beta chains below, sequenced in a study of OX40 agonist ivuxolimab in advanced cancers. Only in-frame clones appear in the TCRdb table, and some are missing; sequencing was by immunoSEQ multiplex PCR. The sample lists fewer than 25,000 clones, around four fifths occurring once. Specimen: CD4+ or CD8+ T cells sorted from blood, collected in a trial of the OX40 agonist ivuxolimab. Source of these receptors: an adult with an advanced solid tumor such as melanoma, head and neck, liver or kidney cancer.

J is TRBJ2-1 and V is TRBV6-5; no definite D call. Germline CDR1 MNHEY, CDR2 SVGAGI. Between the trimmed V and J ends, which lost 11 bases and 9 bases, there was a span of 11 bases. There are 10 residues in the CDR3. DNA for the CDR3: TGTGCCCCCTGTGTGAGTGAGCAGTTCTTC. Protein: CAPCVSEQFF.

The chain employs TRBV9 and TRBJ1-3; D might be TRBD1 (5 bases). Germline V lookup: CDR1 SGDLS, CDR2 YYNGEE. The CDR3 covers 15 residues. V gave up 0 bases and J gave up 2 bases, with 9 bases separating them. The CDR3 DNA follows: TGTGCCAGCAGCGTAGTCGAAGGGGCTGGAAACACCATATATTTT. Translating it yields CASSVVEGAGNTIYF. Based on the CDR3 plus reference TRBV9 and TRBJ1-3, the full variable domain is DSGVTQTPKHLITATGQRVTLRCSPRSGDLSVYWYQQSLDQGLQFLIQYYNGEERAKGNILERFSAQQFPDLHSELNLSSLELGDSALYFCASSVVEGAGNTIYFGEGSWLTVV.

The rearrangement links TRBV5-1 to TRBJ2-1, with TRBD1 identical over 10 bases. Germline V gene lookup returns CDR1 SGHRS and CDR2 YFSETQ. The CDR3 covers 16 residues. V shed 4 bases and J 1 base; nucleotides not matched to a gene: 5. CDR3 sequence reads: CASSRGTGDSYNEQFF. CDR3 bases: TGCGCCAGCAGCCGGGGGACAGGGGATTCCTACAATGAGCAGTTCTTC. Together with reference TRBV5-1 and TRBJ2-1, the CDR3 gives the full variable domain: KAGVTQTPRYLIKTRGQQVTLSCSPISGHRSVSWYQQTPGQGLQFLFEYFSETQRNKGNFPGRFSGRQFSNSRSEMNVSTLELGDSALYLCASSRGTGDSYNEQFFGPGTRLTVL.

As DNA, the CDR3 is TGTGCCAGCAGCCCAGGAGGGATCCACCAAGAGACCCAGTACTTC. Its translation: CASSPGGIHQETQYF. V gene TRBV9 combines with J gene TRBJ2-5, with D possibly being TRBD2 (6 bases). The CDR3 is 15 residues long. Trimming removed 4 bases at V and 0 bases at J, with 13 bases between. Per the germline V gene, CDR1 is SGDLS and CDR2 is YYNGEE.

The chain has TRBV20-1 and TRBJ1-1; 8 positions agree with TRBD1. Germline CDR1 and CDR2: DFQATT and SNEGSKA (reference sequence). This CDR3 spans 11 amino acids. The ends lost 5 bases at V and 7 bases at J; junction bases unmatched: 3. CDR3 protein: CSAPGGGEAFF. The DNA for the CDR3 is TGCAGTGCTCCAGGGGGCGGTGAAGCTTTCTTT.

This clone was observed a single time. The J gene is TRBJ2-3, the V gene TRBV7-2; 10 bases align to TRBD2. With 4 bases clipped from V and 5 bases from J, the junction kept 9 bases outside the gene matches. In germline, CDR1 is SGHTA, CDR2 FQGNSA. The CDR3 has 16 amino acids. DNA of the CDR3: TGTGCCAGCAGCTATCAAAGCGGGGGGGCCGGAGATACGCAGTATTTT. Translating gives CASSYQSGGAGDTQYF.

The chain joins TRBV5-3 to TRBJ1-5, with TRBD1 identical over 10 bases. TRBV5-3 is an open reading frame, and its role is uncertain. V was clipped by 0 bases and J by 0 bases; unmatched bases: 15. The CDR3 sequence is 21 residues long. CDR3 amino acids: CARSLGPGTGVSRSSNQPQHF. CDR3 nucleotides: TGTGCCAGAAGCTTGGGCCCCGGGACAGGGGTTTCAAGGAGTAGCAATCAGCCCCAGCATTTT.

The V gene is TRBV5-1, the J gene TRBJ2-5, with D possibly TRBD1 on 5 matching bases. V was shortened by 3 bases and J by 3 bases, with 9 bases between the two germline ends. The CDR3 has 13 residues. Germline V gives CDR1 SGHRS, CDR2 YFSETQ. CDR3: CASSSFREETQYF. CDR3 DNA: TGCGCCAGCAGCTCGTTCAGGGAAGAGACCCAGTACTTC.

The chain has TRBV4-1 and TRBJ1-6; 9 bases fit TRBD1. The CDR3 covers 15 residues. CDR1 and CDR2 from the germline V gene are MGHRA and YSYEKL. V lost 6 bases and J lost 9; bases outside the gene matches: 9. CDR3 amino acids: CASSAGTGSGSPLHF. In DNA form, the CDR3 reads TGCGCCAGCAGTGCCGGGACAGGGAGCGGTTCACCCCTCCACTTT.

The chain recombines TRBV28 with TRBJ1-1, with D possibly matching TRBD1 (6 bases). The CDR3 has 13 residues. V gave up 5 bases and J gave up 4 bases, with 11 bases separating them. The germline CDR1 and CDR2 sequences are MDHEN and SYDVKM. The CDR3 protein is CASSARGGTEAFF. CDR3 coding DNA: TGTGCCAGCAGTGCCAGGGGTGGCACTGAAGCTTTCTTT.

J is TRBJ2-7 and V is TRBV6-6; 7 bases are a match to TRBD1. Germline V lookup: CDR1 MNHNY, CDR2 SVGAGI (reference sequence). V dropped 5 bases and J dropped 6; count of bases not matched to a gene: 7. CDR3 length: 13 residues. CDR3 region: CASSNPTGSEQYF. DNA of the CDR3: TGTGCCAGCAGTAACCCGACAGGGAGCGAGCAGTACTTC.

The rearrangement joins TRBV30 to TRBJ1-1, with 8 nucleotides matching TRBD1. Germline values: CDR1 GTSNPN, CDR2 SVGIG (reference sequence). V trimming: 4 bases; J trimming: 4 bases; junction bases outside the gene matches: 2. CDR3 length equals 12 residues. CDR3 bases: TGTGCCTGGACGACAGGGGCCACTGAAGCTTTCTTT. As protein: CAWTTGATEAFF.

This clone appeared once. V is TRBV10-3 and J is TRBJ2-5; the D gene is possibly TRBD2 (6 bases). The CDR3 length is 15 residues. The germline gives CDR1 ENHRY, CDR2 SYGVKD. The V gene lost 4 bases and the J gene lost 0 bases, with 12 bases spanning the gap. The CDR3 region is CAISGDSGYQETQYF. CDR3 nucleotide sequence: TGTGCCATCAGTGGGGACTCCGGTTACCAAGAGACCCAGTACTTC.

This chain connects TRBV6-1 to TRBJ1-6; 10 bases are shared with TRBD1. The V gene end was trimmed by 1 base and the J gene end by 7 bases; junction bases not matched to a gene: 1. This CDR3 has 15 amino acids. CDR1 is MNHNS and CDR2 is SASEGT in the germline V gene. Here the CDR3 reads CASSEGTGGNSPLHF. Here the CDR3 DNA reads TGTGCCAGCAGTGAAGGGACAGGGGGAAATTCACCCCTCCACTTT.

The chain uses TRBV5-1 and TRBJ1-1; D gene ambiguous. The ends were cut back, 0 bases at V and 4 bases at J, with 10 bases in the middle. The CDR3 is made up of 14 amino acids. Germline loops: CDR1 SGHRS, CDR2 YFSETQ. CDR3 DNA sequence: TGCGCCAGCAGCTTGGGCGGTAGTGTCACTGAAGCTTTCTTT. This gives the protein CASSLGGSVTEAFF. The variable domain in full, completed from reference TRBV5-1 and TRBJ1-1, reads KAGVTQTPRYLIKTRGQQVTLSCSPISGHRSVSWYQQTPGQGLQFLFEYFSETQRNKGNFPGRFSGRQFSNSRSEMNVSTLELGDSALYLCASSLGGSVTEAFFGQGTRLTVV.

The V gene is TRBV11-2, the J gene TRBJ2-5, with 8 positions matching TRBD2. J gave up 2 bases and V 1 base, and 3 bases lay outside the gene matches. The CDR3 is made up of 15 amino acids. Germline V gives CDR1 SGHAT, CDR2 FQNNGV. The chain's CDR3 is CASSLGSGSQETQYF. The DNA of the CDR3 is TGTGCCAGCAGCTTAGGGAGCGGGAGTCAAGAGACCCAGTACTTC.

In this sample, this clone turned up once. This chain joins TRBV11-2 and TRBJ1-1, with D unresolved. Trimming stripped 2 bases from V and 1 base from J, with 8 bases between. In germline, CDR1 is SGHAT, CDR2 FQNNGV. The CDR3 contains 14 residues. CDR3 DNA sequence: TGTGCCAGCAGCTTAAGGCAGCAGAACACTGAAGCTTTCTTT. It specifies CASSLRQQNTEAFF.

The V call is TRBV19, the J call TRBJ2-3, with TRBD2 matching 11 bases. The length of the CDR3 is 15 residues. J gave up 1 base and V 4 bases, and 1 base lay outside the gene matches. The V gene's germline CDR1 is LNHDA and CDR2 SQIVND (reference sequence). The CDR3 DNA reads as TGTGCCAGTAGTAAGGGACTAGCGGGCACAGATACGCAGTATTTT. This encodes CASSKGLAGTDTQYF. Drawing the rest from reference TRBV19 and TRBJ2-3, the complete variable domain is DGGITQSPKYLFRKEGQNVTLSCEQNLNHDAMYWYRQDPGQGLRLIYYSQIVNDFQKGDIAEGYSVSREKKESFPLTVTSAQKNPTAFYLCASSKGLAGTDTQYFGPGTRLTVL.

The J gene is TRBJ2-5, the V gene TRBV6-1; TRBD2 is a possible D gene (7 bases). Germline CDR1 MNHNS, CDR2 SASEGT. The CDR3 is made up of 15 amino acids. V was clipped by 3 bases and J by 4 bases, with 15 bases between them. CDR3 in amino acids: CASSEWGGQRETQYF. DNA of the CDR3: TGTGCCAGCAGTGAGTGGGGGGGCCAGCGAGAGACCCAGTACTTC.

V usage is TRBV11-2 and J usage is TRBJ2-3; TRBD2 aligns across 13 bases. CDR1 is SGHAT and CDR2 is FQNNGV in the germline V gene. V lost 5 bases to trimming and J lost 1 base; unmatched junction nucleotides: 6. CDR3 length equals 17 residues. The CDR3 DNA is TGTGCCAGCAGCGGGCGGACTAGCGGGGGCCGCACAGATACGCAGTATTTT. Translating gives CASSGRTSGGRTDTQYF.

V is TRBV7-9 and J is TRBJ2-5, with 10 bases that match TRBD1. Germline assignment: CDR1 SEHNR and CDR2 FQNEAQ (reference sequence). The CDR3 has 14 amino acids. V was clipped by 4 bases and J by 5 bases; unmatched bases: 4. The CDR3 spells CASSSGTGVETQYF. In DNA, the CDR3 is TGTGCCAGCAGCTCAGGGACAGGGGTGGAGACCCAGTACTTC.

The CDR3: CASSERAGGSRDTEAFF. CDR3 bases: TGTGCCAGCAGTGAGAGGGCAGGGGGCAGTAGGGACACTGAAGCTTTCTTT. The chain employs TRBV2 and TRBJ1-1; 8 nucleotides agree with TRBD1. CDR1 and CDR2 (germline): SNHLY, FYNNEI. Germline trimming cut 3 bases from V and 3 bases from J; bases unmatched to any gene: 12. This CDR3 has 17 residues.